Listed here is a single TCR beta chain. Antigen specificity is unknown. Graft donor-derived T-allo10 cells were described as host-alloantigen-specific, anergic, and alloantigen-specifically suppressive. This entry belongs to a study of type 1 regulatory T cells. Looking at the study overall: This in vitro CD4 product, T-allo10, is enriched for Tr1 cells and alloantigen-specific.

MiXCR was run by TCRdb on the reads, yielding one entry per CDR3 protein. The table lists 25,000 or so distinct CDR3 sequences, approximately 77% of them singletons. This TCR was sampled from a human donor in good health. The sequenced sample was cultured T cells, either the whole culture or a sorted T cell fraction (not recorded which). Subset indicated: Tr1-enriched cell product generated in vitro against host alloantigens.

Here the CDR3 DNA reads TGTGCCAGCAGCTCCAAGGGACCTAACTATGGCTACACCTTC. This codes for CASSSKGPNYGYTF. The rearrangement uses TRBV11-2 and TRBJ1-2; tentatively, D is TRBD1 (5 bases). This CDR3 contains 14 residues. The V end was cut by 4 bases, the J end by 0 bases, with 9 bases between. CDR1 and CDR2 from the germline V gene are SGHAT and FQNNGV.